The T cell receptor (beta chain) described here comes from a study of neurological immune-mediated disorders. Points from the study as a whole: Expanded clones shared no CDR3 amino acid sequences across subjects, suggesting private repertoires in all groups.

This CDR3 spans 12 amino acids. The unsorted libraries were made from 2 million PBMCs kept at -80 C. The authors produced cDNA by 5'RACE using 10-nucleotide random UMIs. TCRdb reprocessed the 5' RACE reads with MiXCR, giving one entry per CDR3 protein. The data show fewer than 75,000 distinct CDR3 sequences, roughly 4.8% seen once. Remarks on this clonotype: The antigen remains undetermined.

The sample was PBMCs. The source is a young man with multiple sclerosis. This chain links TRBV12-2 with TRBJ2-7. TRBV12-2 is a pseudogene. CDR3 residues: CASRLAHYEQYF. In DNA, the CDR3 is TGTGCAAGTCGCTTAGCCCACTACGAGCAGTACTTC.